A single sample is the source of the 32 T cell receptor beta chains below, sequenced in a study of blood T cells in healthy people across ages. With a J-beta primer mix and a sample-barcoded 5' primer, a second PCR ran about 6 to 11 cycles. From the 5' RACE reads, TCRdb called clonotypes with MiXCR, one entry per CDR3 protein. Here the sample spans about 1.6 million distinct CDR3 sequences, almost 35% being singletons. The sequenced sample was blood. All receptors derive from a woman aged 25 to 39 in good health.

This clonotype was found a few times. The rearrangement joins TRBV6-2 or TRBV6-3 to TRBJ2-4, with unresolved D. This CDR3 has 13 residues. CDR1 MNHEY and CDR2 SVGEGT come from the germline V gene. Deletions cut 4 bases from V and 11 bases from J, with 15 bases between. CDR3 coding DNA: TGTGCCAGCAGTTCAACTTCACCCATCGTTCAGTACTTC. Its protein product is CASSSTSPIVQYF.

The gene calls are TRBV12-3 or TRBV12-4 and TRBJ2-1; TRBD2 matches 9 bases. V was pared by 1 base and J by 8 bases, with 12 bases of the junction left unmatched. The CDR3 has 17 amino acids. Here the CDR3 DNA reads TGTGCCAGCAGTTTAGGGCCCCCCGGACTAGCGTTCCATGAGCAGTTCTTC. As protein: CASSLGPPGLAFHEQFF.

The chain has TRBV27 and TRBJ1-5; D not resolved. Germline V gene data show CDR1 as MNHEY and CDR2 as SMNVEV (reference sequence). The CDR3 has 14 amino acids. Trimming took off 0 bases at V and 6 bases at J, with 9 bases between the two ends. CDR3 nucleotide sequence: TGTGCCAGCAGTTTATCGGACCCGAGTCAGCCCCAGCATTTT. It encodes CASSLSDPSQPQHF.

This clonotype was seen more than once but under ten times. V is TRBV20-1 and J is TRBJ2-1; 10 positions match TRBD2. V lost 3 bases to trimming and J lost 2 bases; unmatched junction nucleotides: 4. The germline V gene encodes CDR1 DFQATT and CDR2 SNEGSKA (reference sequence). This CDR3 is 15 amino acids long. The CDR3 DNA reads as TGCAGTGCTAGCCTAGCGGGGGCAACCTACAATGAGCAGTTCTTC. Its protein is CSASLAGATYNEQFF.

There are many counts of this clonotype. CDR3 in amino acids: CSASRDNRYEQYF. CDR3 nucleotides: TGCAGTGCTAGCCGGGATAACCGATACGAGCAGTACTTC. The gene calls are TRBV20-1 and TRBJ2-7, with a tentative D call TRBD2 (5 bases). The CDR3 covers 13 residues. The germline gives CDR1 DFQATT, CDR2 SNEGSKA (reference sequence). V shed 3 bases and J shed 4 bases, with 13 bases lying between them.

J is TRBJ1-4 and V is TRBV27, with 7 bases matching TRBD1. This CDR3 is 15 amino acids long. CDR1 and CDR2 (germline): MNHEY, SMNVEV (reference sequence). The V and J ends lost 6 bases and 6 bases, in that order; junction bases with no gene match: 10. In DNA, the CDR3 is TGTGCCAGCAGAATTGCGGCCCAGGGGGATGAAAAACTGTTTTTT. It translates to CASRIAAQGDEKLFF.

Only a few counts were recorded for this clonotype. The chain recombines TRBV20-1 with TRBJ2-7; D possibly corresponds to TRBD2 (7 bases). The CDR3 contains 14 residues. Trimming removed 5 bases at V and 1 base at J, with 15 bases between. Germline V gene sequence: CDR1 DFQATT, CDR2 SNEGSKA (reference sequence). CDR3 region: CSALNEGGSYEQYF. In DNA form, the CDR3 reads TGCAGTGCTCTGAACGAGGGGGGGTCCTACGAGCAGTACTTC.

This clonotype was seen ten or more times. The chain recombines TRBV20-1 with TRBJ2-7; 8 bases map to TRBD2. Germline CDR1 is DFQATT and CDR2 is SNEGSKA (reference sequence). V was clipped by 5 bases and J by 1 base; unmatched bases: 4. This CDR3 region has 13 residues. The CDR3 loop is CSAHPGGSYEQYF. DNA of the CDR3: TGCAGTGCTCACCCGGGGGGGTCCTACGAGCAGTACTTC.

V gene TRBV19 combines with J gene TRBJ1-1; D is possibly TRBD1 (5 bases). The CDR3 spans 15 residues. The ends were cut back, 5 bases at V and 5 bases at J, with 18 bases in the middle. Germline V lookup: CDR1 LNHDA, CDR2 SQIVND (reference sequence). CDR3 DNA sequence: TGTGCCAGTAGTTTCCAGGATCAGGGTAGGACTGAAGCTTTCTTT. Translation: CASSFQDQGRTEAFF.

The chain links TRBV20-1 to TRBJ2-1, with TRBD2 identical over 10 bases. Germline CDR1 reads DFQATT; CDR2 reads SNEGSKA (reference sequence). The CDR3 length is 14 residues. J gave up 6 bases and V 5 bases, and 7 bases lay outside the gene matches. The CDR3 loop reads CSASGLALRNEQFF. DNA for the CDR3: TGCAGTGCTTCGGGACTAGCGCTCCGCAATGAGCAGTTCTTC.

A word on this clonotype: The junction departs from germline at one end; a sequencing error may be responsible. The gene calls are TRBV3-1 and TRBJ2-7, with D tentatively TRBD1 or TRBD2 (5 bases each). CDR1 and CDR2 from the germline V gene are LGHDT and YNNKEL (reference sequence). The CDR3 sequence is 14 residues long. The CDR3 coding sequence is TGTGTCAGCAGCCAAGAGGGGTTCTTCTACGAGCAGTACTTC. As protein: CVSSQEGFFYEQYF.

This clonotype has a handful of counts. The rearrangement links TRBV11-2 to TRBJ2-5; possible D gene TRBD2, 6 bases. Trimming stripped 5 bases from V and 4 bases from J, with 17 bases between. Germline V gene sequence: CDR1 SGHAT, CDR2 FQNNGV. The CDR3 extends over 15 amino acids. The CDR3 protein is CASSLRGYSGETQYF. The CDR3 nucleotides read TGTGCCAGCAGCCTGCGGGGCTACTCGGGAGAGACCCAGTACTTC. Filled out from reference TRBV11-2 and TRBJ2-5, the complete variable domain reads EAGVAQSPRYKIIEKRQSVAFWCNPISGHATLYWYQQILGQGPKLLIQFQNNGVVDDSQLPKDRFSAERLKGVDSTLKIQPAKLEDSAVYLCASSLRGYSGETQYFGPGTRLLVL.

This clonotype was recorded a few times. The chain combines TRBV11-2 with TRBJ2-1; TRBD2 aligns across 9 bases. The CDR3 is 18 residues long. Germline CDR1 reads SGHAT; CDR2 reads FQNNGV. V lost 1 base, J lost 8 bases, and 15 bases stayed unmatched. In nucleotides, the CDR3 is TGTGCCAGCAGCTTAGGCTGGACTAGCGAGGTCCAACTTGATGAGCAGTTCTTC. Its translation: CASSLGWTSEVQLDEQFF.

The sample holds a few counts of this clonotype. The CDR3: CASSESKRPPYTEAFF. CDR3 nucleotides: TGTGCCAGCAGTGAATCCAAGAGACCGCCTTACACTGAAGCTTTCTTT. The chain has TRBV6-1 and TRBJ1-1; the D is unclear. V shed 2 bases and J shed 3 bases, with 16 bases lying between them. Germline V gives CDR1 MNHNS, CDR2 SASEGT. The CDR3 has 16 residues.

A few counts support this clonotype. The rearrangement uses TRBV5-1 and TRBJ2-5; either TRBD1 or TRBD2 may fit D (5 bases each). The V end lost 3 bases, the J end lost 2 bases, and 11 bases lay between the germline ends. The CDR3 consists of 14 residues. Germline V gene sequence: CDR1 SGHRS, CDR2 YFSETQ. The CDR3 nucleotides read TGCGCCAGCAGCTCGCCGGGACCGCAAGAGACCCAGTACTTC. This gives the protein CASSSPGPQETQYF.

This clonotype showed up just a few times. The rearrangement uses TRBV2 and TRBJ1-6, with TRBD1 as a possible D gene (6 bases). Germline CDR1 SNHLY, CDR2 FYNNEI. V dropped 9 bases and J dropped 7 bases, with 13 bases sitting between them. The CDR3 has 13 amino acids. For the CDR3, the DNA is TGTGCCAGGGGCCAACAGGGCAATTCACCCCTCCACTTT. It specifies CARGQQGNSPLHF.

This chain joins TRBV9 and TRBJ2-7, with TRBD2 as a possible D gene (7 bases). Trimming cost V 0 bases and J 2 bases, with 9 bases left between them. The CDR3 is 14 residues long. CDR1 and CDR2 from the germline V gene are SGDLS and YYNGEE. CDR3 sequence (DNA): TGTGCCAGCAGCGTAGGCGGGGGCCCCTACGAGCAGTACTTC. It specifies CASSVGGGPYEQYF.

In its sample, this clonotype was seen many times. This chain uses TRBV29-1 with TRBJ2-3, with D perhaps TRBD2 (6 bases). Trimming stripped 2 bases from V and 0 bases from J, with 15 bases between. CDR3 length: 16 residues. From germline, CDR1 is SQVTM and CDR2 ANQGSEA. The CDR3 nucleotides read TGCAGCGTTGAAACCCGGGAGCGGGCTAGCACAGATACGCAGTATTTT. Encoded protein: CSVETRERASTDTQYF.

The rearrangement uses TRBV19 and TRBJ2-7; D may be TRBD1 (6 bases). Trimming took 4 bases from V and 3 from J, leaving 16 bases between them. From germline, CDR1 is LNHDA and CDR2 SQIVND (reference sequence). The CDR3 consists of 15 residues. Here the CDR3 reads CASSTRDNLFYEQYF. The DNA for the CDR3 is TGTGCCAGTAGTACCCGGGACAACCTCTTCTACGAGCAGTACTTC. The full variable domain, with the rest looked up from reference TRBV19 and TRBJ2-7, is DGGITQSPKYLFRKEGQNVTLSCEQNLNHDAMYWYRQDPGQGLRLIYYSQIVNDFQKGDIAEGYSVSREKKESFPLTVTSAQKNPTAFYLCASSTRDNLFYEQYFGPGTRLTVT.

This clonotype was found a few times. The chain links TRBV15 to TRBJ2-6; D uncertain. Per the germline V gene, CDR1 is LNHNV and CDR2 is YYDKDF (reference sequence). CDR3 length: 16 amino acids. V lost 0 bases, J lost 3 bases, and 9 bases lay in between. Here the CDR3 DNA reads TGTGCCACCAGCAGAGATCGGTATGGTGGGGCCAACGTCCTGACTTTC. Translation gives CATSRDRYGGANVLTF.

This clonotype showed up just once. The chain links TRBV18 to TRBJ2-3; TRBD2 matches at 8 bases. The CDR3 has 13 residues. J gave up 7 bases and V 3 bases, and 3 bases lay outside the gene matches. Germline lookup yields CDR1 KGHSH and CDR2 LQKENI. The DNA for the CDR3 is TGTGCCAGCTCACCTAGCGGGGCAAATACGCAGTATTTT. This sequence encodes CASSPSGANTQYF. The variable domain in full, completed from reference TRBV18 and TRBJ2-3, reads NAGVMQNPRHLVRRRGQEARLRCSPMKGHSHVYWYRQLPEEGLKFMVYLQKENIIDESGMPKERFSAEFPKEGPSILRIQQVVRGDSAAYFCASSPSGANTQYFGPGTRLTVL.

The chain joins TRBV7-9 to TRBJ1-1, with a possible D match to TRBD1 (5 bases). This CDR3 contains 14 residues. The V end lost 2 bases, the J end lost 1 base, and 8 bases lay between the germline ends. Germline V gene data show CDR1 as SEHNR and CDR2 as FQNEAQ (reference sequence). CDR3 bases: TGTGCCAGCAGCTTATCAGGGAGGAACACTGAAGCTTTCTTT. Protein sequence: CASSLSGRNTEAFF.

In this sample, this clonotype turned up a few times. The chain has TRBV27 and TRBJ2-1, with D hard to call. CDR1 is MNHEY, CDR2 SMNVEV, per germline (reference sequence). The CDR3 is made up of 11 amino acids. With 6 bases removed from V and 4 bases from J, the gap between germline ends came to 4 bases. The CDR3 protein is CASRWYNEQFF. The DNA of the CDR3 is TGTGCCAGCAGATGGTACAATGAGCAGTTCTTC.

The chain carries TRBV15 and TRBJ1-2; TRBD1 matches at 7 bases. The CDR3 has 14 residues. J lost 4 bases, V lost 3 bases, and 5 bases had no gene match. From germline, CDR1 is LNHNV and CDR2 YYDKDF (reference sequence). The CDR3 DNA follows: TGTGCCACCAGCAGCGAGACAGGGTTCTATGGCTACACCTTC. As protein: CATSSETGFYGYTF.

This clonotype was found once. The chain links TRBV5-6 to TRBJ1-2; D is undetermined. The germline V gene has CDR1 SGHDT and CDR2 YYEEEE. V lost 4 bases and J lost 5, with 6 bases in between. The CDR3 runs 11 residues. The CDR3 here is CASSGKYGYTF. CDR3 DNA: TGTGCCAGCAGCGGCAAATATGGCTACACCTTC.

This clonotype occurred a few times. The CDR3 DNA reads TGCGCCAGCAGCTTGCGGAGCGCTTCCTACGAGCAGTACTTC. Its protein product is CASSLRSASYEQYF. The gene calls are TRBV5-1 and TRBJ2-7; D uncertain. V lost 1 base and J lost 1, with 9 bases in between. Germline assignment: CDR1 SGHRS and CDR2 YFSETQ. The CDR3 spans 14 residues.

This clonotype appeared once. The junction does not match germline at one end; this may be a read error. The chain couples TRBV7-9 to TRBJ2-1; 14 nucleotides line up with TRBD2. Per germline, CDR1 SEHNR and CDR2 FQNEAQ (reference sequence). The CDR3 has 18 amino acids. CDR3 bases: TGTGCCAACAGCTTAGCTTCCGGGACTAGCGGGAGATTCAATGAGCAGTTCTTC. The encoded protein is CANSLASGTSGRFNEQFF.

As DNA, the CDR3 is TGTGCCAGCAGCACGATAGCGGGACCTTACAATGAGCAGTTCTTC. Translating it yields CASSTIAGPYNEQFF. The chain recombines TRBV3-1 with TRBJ2-1; 8 bases are a match to TRBD2. Trimming took 5 bases from V and 4 from J; bases not matched to a gene: 7. Germline V gene sequence: CDR1 LGHDT, CDR2 YNNKEL (reference sequence). The CDR3 is made up of 15 amino acids.

This clonotype has just a few counts. The chain links TRBV5-1 to TRBJ1-1; no clear D gene. CDR3 length: 13 residues. V lost 5 bases and J lost 4, with 12 bases in between. CDR1 is SGHRS and CDR2 is YFSETQ in the germline V gene. CDR3 in amino acids: CASREELGTEAFF. The CDR3 coding sequence is TGCGCCAGCAGGGAGGAGCTTGGCACTGAAGCTTTCTTT.

The rearrangement links TRBV20-1 to TRBJ2-7; 9 bases fit TRBD1. The CDR3 length is 16 residues. CDR1 and CDR2 from the germline V gene are DFQATT and SNEGSKA (reference sequence). Trimming at V came to 2 bases and at J to 0 bases, leaving 8 bases not matched to a gene. The CDR3 protein is CSARLGMGQGSYEQYF. As DNA, the CDR3 is TGCAGTGCTAGATTGGGAATGGGACAGGGCTCCTACGAGCAGTACTTC.

The chain carries TRBV20-1 and TRBJ2-3; D ambiguous. The CDR3 extends over 16 amino acids. Trimming left V 3 bases short and J 0 bases short, with 16 bases between. The germline V gene encodes CDR1 DFQATT and CDR2 SNEGSKA (reference sequence). The CDR3 protein is CSASPPLLLSTDTQYF. CDR3 coding DNA: TGCAGTGCTAGCCCACCCCTCCTCCTCAGCACAGATACGCAGTATTTT.

The rearrangement joins TRBV5-1 to TRBJ2-7; D possibly matches TRBD1 or TRBD2 (6 bases each). Trimming left V 6 bases short and J 7 bases short, with 20 bases between. This CDR3 region has 14 residues. The V gene's germline CDR1 is SGHRS and CDR2 YFSETQ. Written as DNA, the CDR3 is TGCGCCAGCACCCGGGGGCCGGAAGGGATTGAGCAGTACTTC. This codes for CASTRGPEGIEQYF.